The T cell receptor (beta chain) under discussion was sequenced for a study of T cells in Graves' hyperthyroidism and ophthalmopathy. Findings and limits, study-wide: Ophthalmopathy and stable hyperthyroidism were separated by a 13 V-J model. Most expanded thyroid clonotypes above 0.001 also appeared in blood.

About this clonotype: The antigen remains undetermined.

From RNA transcripts, TCR beta CDR3 regions were amplified. The primer set for the first-round RT-PCR of the TCR CDR3 was HTBI. TCRdb fed the multiplex PCR reads into MiXCR, producing one record per CDR3 protein. This sample has roughly 200,000 distinct CDR3 sequences, with about a sixth found just once. PBMCs were derived from about 9.1 ml fresh peripheral blood. This CDR3 region has 16 residues. Trimming removed 6 bases from V and 4 bases from J; junction bases left unmatched: 9. Germline V gene data show CDR1 as SGHVT and CDR2 as SQSDAQ. Sequencing was done on a sample of blood. The source is a woman aged 45-65 years with Graves' hyperthyroidism. This rearrangement joins TRBV7-4 to TRBJ2-3; 11 nucleotides line up with TRBD2. CDR3 sequence reads: CASSYLLAGGSDTQYF. The CDR3 bases are TGTGCCAGCAGTTATCTTCTAGCGGGAGGTTCAGATACGCAGTATTTT.